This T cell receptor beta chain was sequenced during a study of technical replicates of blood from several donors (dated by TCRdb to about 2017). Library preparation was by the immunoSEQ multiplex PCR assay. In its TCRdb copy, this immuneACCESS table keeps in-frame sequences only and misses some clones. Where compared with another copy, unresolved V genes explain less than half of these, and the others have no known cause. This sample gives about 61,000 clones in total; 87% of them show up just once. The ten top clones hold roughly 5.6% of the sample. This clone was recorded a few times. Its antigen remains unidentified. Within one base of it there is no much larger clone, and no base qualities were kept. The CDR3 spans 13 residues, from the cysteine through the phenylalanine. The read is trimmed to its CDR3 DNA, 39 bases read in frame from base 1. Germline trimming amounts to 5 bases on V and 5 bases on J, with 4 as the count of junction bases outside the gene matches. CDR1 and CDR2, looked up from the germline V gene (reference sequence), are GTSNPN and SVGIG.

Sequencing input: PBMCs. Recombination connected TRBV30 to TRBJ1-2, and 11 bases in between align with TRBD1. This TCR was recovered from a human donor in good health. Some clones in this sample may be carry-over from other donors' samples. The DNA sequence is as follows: TGTGCCTGGGGACAGGGGGCGGAATATGGCTACACCTTC. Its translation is CAWGQGAEYGYTF.